This T cell receptor beta chain was found in a study of shared clonotypes between healthy human individuals. Genomic DNA of unsorted samples came from approximately 100 million PBMCs. The assay was run at deep level. Sequenced by immunoSEQ multiplex PCR; TCRdb stores in-frame clones only, minus some. The table includes a few hundred thousand clones, around three quarters detected once. Germline V lookup: CDR1 SQVTM, CDR2 ANQGSEA. V was pared by 6 bases and J by 8 bases, with 11 bases of the junction left unmatched. The length of the CDR3 is 13 residues. Sequenced: PBMCs. The receptor comes from a woman in her 40s in good health. Some clones in this sample may be carry-over from other donors' samples. This chain links TRBV29-1 with TRBJ1-1, with TRBD1 identical over 8 bases. This CDR3 reads CSVGRGQEKEAFF. CDR3 bases: TGCAGCGTCGGAAGGGGACAGGAAAAAGAAGCTTTCTTT. Full variable domain (rest looked up from reference TRBV29-1 and TRBJ1-1): SAVISQKPSRDICQRGTSLTIQCQVDSQVTMMFWYRQQPGQSLTLIATANQGSEATYESGFVIDKFPISRPNLTFSTLTVSNMSPEDSSIYLCSVGRGQEKEAFFGQGTRLTVV.